In its sample, the clone carrying this TCR beta chain was seen once. As yet, its antigen is unknown. This sample is part of a study of T cell responses to AZD1222 COVID-19 vaccine. Overall study: Pooled in the analysis were second doses at about 4 or about 12 weeks. Study-level results: Females outnumbered males among donors, who were mostly white British; clonal diversity was possibly underestimated. Just a handful of AZD1222 recipients tested seropositive at baseline. Mapped onto spike, vaccine-associated CD4 TCRs spanned it and were dominant at 160-218 and 743-854.

Trimming removed 4 bases from V and 5 bases from J, with 17 bases in between. Germline-derived CDR1 and CDR2 are LNHDA and SQIVND (reference sequence). The CDR3 is made up of 15 amino acids. The method was immunoSEQ multiplex PCR; TCRdb's version includes in-frame clones alone and lacks a portion of them. This sample carries 95,000 to 110,000 clones, roughly 92% of them seen once, and the ten largest clones take 4% to 5.5%. This sequence originates from an adult in good health. The specimen was peripheral blood, collected on day 0 of AZD1222 vaccination. The chain links TRBV19 to TRBJ1-2, with D tentatively TRBD1 (5 bases). CDR3 nucleotides: TGTGCCAGTAGTACGAACCCGTATGGGGGGTATGGCTACACCTTC. It specifies CASSTNPYGGYGYTF.